Below are 10 T cell receptor beta chains sequenced from a single sample in a study of CD8 T cells in ankylosing spondylitis. TCRdb re-analysed the 5' RACE reads in MiXCR, keeping a single row per CDR3 protein. The sample has some 30,000 distinct CDR3 sequences, 7.2% seen once. The sequenced sample was blood, either unsorted or a sorted T cell fraction (not recorded which). The receptors stem from a male donor with ankylosing spondylitis or in good health (not recorded which).

This clonotype was seen only a few times. The gene calls are TRBV5-6 and TRBJ1-1, with 8 positions matching TRBD1. This CDR3 comprises 16 residues. The germline V gene has CDR1 SGHDT and CDR2 YYEEEE. V lost 2 bases to trimming and J lost 5 bases; unmatched junction nucleotides: 11. The CDR3 spells CASSLGPRGRGTEAFF. Here the CDR3 DNA reads TGTGCCAGCAGCTTAGGACCCAGGGGGCGAGGGACTGAAGCTTTCTTT.

This clonotype is classed as medium-sized. The chain carries TRBV20-1 and TRBJ1-6; D is perhaps TRBD1 (6 bases). Germline CDR1 reads DFQATT; CDR2 reads SNEGSKA (reference sequence). The V and J ends lost 0 bases and 6 bases respectively, with 9 bases between them. The CDR3 sequence is 14 residues long. CDR3 residues: CSARDGRGNSPLHF. CDR3 sequence (DNA): TGCAGTGCTAGAGATGGCAGGGGTAATTCACCCCTCCACTTT.

This clonotype was detected ten times or more. The chain carries TRBV12-3 or TRBV12-4 and TRBJ2-1; 8 bases fit TRBD1. V dropped 3 bases and J dropped 7; count of bases not matched to a gene: 2. This CDR3 region has 13 residues. The CDR3 DNA follows: TGTGCCAGCAGTTTTACAGGGGGGAATGAGCAGTTCTTC. Its translation: CASSFTGGNEQFF.

At least ten counts were recorded for this clonotype. The chain carries TRBV3-1 and TRBJ1-1; no reliable D call. Trimming removed 1 base at V and 6 bases at J, with 18 bases between. Germline CDR1 reads LGHDT; CDR2 reads YNNKEL (reference sequence). The CDR3 totals 16 residues. This CDR3 reads CASSQARTSRRPEAFF. The CDR3 DNA sequence: TGTGCCAGCAGCCAAGCTAGGACCTCTCGTCGGCCTGAAGCTTTCTTT.

The genes are TRBV7-2 and TRBJ2-7, with 10 bases fitting TRBD1. The CDR3 extends over 14 amino acids. The V gene end was trimmed by 5 bases and the J gene end by 4 bases; junction bases not matched to a gene: 5. CDR1 and CDR2 (germline): SGHTA, FQGNSA. The CDR3: CASSPRDRGYEQYF. Here the CDR3 DNA reads TGTGCCAGCAGCCCCCGGGACAGGGGATACGAGCAGTACTTC.

This clonotype came up many times. The chain employs TRBV5-1 and TRBJ2-3, with TRBD2 as a possible D gene (5 bases). The CDR3 covers 16 residues. V lost 1 base and J lost 2, with 14 bases in between. CDR1 and CDR2 (germline): SGHRS, YFSETQ. CDR3: CASSLNVGENTDTQYF. In DNA form, the CDR3 reads TGCGCCAGCAGCTTGAACGTGGGAGAGAACACAGATACGCAGTATTTT.

This clonotype was observed many times. This chain links TRBV6-1 with TRBJ2-1; D may be TRBD2 (6 bases). There are 15 residues in the CDR3. Germline-derived CDR1 and CDR2 are MNHNS and SASEGT. V was shortened by 7 bases and J by 8 bases, with 21 bases between the two germline ends. The CDR3 region is CASTRSGRGFHEQFF. CDR3 coding DNA: TGTGCCAGCACCCGCTCGGGACGGGGGTTCCATGAGCAGTTCTTC.

This clonotype was seen ten or more times. Its ends do not fully match the called genes, so a read error is possible. This chain connects TRBV20-1 to TRBJ2-7, with TRBD2 matching 12 bases. The CDR3 sequence is 11 residues long. Per germline, CDR1 DFQATT and CDR2 SNEGSKA (reference sequence). The CDR3 DNA is TGCAGTACTAGCGGGAGGTACGAGCAGTACTTC. Residues: CSTSGRYEQYF.

The table lists this clonotype with a few counts. The chain couples TRBV10-3 to TRBJ1-2; no reliable D call. Trimming took off 3 bases at V and 4 bases at J, with 6 bases between the two ends. Germline loops: CDR1 ENHRY, CDR2 SYGVKD. The CDR3 consists of 12 residues. The CDR3 nucleotides are TGTGCCATCAGTGATTTCAGCTATGGCTACACCTTC. Protein product: CAISDFSYGYTF.

In this sample, this clonotype turned up many times. The J gene is TRBJ1-4, the V gene TRBV20-1; 10 bases map to TRBD1. The CDR3 length is 14 residues. Unmatched junction bases numbered 6, after V lost 3 bases and J lost 8 bases. The V gene's germline CDR1 is DFQATT and CDR2 SNEGSKA (reference sequence). CDR3 coding DNA: TGCAGTGCTAGCCCCGGGACAGGGGACGAAAAACTGTTTTTT. Encoded protein: CSASPGTGDEKLFF.